This T cell receptor (beta chain) stems from a study of Tregs in tolerant kidney transplant recipients (dated by TCRdb to between 2018 and 2020). Looking at the study overall: The study applied TCRbeta sequencing to find donor-specific regulatory T cells before combined kidney and bone marrow transplantation and then followed those same cells after transplant. TCRbeta repertoire sequencing was used in 3 healthy controls to compare several methods for expanding Tregs specific for an allogeneic donor.

Genomic DNA was extracted from sorted cells with the QIAGEN DNeasy Blood and Tissue Kit for TCRbeta CDR3 sequencing. Through immunoSEQ, high-throughput TCRbeta CDR3 sequencing was done commercially, including PCR amplification with internal controls and bias correction. The paper's processing steps were these. Unique productive TCRbeta sequences were defined by CDR3 nucleotide sequence where primers matched, otherwise by CDR3 amino acid sequence with Vbeta and Jbeta genes. As a correction for sorting error, sequences shared between sorted populations at a frequency ratio of 2:1 or less were discarded, and the remaining shared sequences were assigned to the higher population. Sequences were defined as donor-reactive when expanded at least 5-fold in CFSE-low cells versus unstimulated cells and present at a frequency of at least 0.01% in CFSE-low cells. Repertoire divergence was quantified by Jensen-Shannon divergence using the top 100 TCRbeta sequences ranked by frequency. For samples with multiple sequencing runs, sorting error was corrected in each run separately before the runs were combined. TCRdb provides this immuneACCESS table in a form limited to in-frame rearrangements. Some clones are lacking; in checked studies, under half of them reflect an unresolved V gene, and why the rest are absent is not known. Clone size and V and J calls were adopted from that table, with D and trimming inferred from the DNA. The sample records roughly 250,000 clones, about 80% of which are singletons. 0.5% to 0.65% of the sample lies in the top ten.

This clone was seen more than once but under ten times. This clone's antigen is unknown. One junction end disagrees with the germline gene, perhaps due to a read error. Thawed PBMCs were FACS-sorted into unstimulated Tregs (CD4+CD25+CD127-), CD4+ non-Tregs (CD4+CD25-), CD4 cells and CD8 cells. Blood from healthy controls was obtained either from healthy volunteers or as purchased buffy coats. Healthy control blood was separated into PBMCs by Ficoll density gradient and cryopreserved, and patient PBMCs were collected both before and after transplant. What the research found in general, with its limitations: The study was limited by small patient numbers, and the findings need validation in larger populations and under other immunosuppression protocols. Although technical replication error seemed to be minimal, the question of biological reproducibility was not addressed directly. Expanding Tregs with activated donor B cells appeared to identify the most biologically relevant and donor-specific TCRbeta repertoire.

This clonotype was obtained from a human donor in good health. Sequences were obtained from CD4+ T cells from blood.

The CDR3 corresponds to CASSSRVSETQYF. The nucleotide sequence reads as follows: TGTGCTAGCAGCTCGCGGGTGTCTGAGACCCAGTACTTC. This chain is built from TRBV7-7 and TRBJ2-5, with TRBD2 tentatively as D gene (5 bases match). The CDR3 has 13 amino acids, counting the end cysteine and phenylalanine. The DNA shown is the 39-base CDR3, in frame from base 1. Looking up the germline V gene (reference sequence) yields CDR1 SSHAT and CDR2 FNYEAQ.